Below are 20 T cell receptor beta chains sequenced from a single sample in a study of OX40 agonist ivuxolimab in advanced cancers. Sequenced by immunoSEQ multiplex PCR; TCRdb stores in-frame clones only, minus some. Among some 39,000 clones listed, 80% to 85% were seen once. The specimen was CD4+ or CD8+ T cells sorted from blood, collected in a trial of the OX40 agonist ivuxolimab. All receptors derive from an adult with an advanced solid tumor such as melanoma, head and neck, liver or kidney cancer.

This rearrangement joins TRBV5-1 to TRBJ2-1, with 9 bases lining up with TRBD1. The trim removed 4 bases at V and 6 bases at J, leaving 8 bases unmatched. This CDR3 comprises 15 residues. From germline, CDR1 is SGHRS and CDR2 YFSETQ. CDR3 nucleotide sequence: TGCGCCAGCAGCGTAGGACCGGGACAGGGCAATGAGCAGTTCTTC. It yields the protein CASSVGPGQGNEQFF.

This rearrangement joins TRBV7-4 to TRBJ2-3, with unresolved D. CDR3 length equals 16 residues. Germline assignment: CDR1 SGHVT and CDR2 SQSDAQ. With 1 base removed from V and 1 base from J, the gap between germline ends came to 12 bases. The chain's CDR3 is CASSLDGWPCTDTQYF. CDR3 bases: TGTGCCAGCAGCTTAGATGGCTGGCCCTGCACAGATACGCAGTATTTT.

This rearrangement joins TRBV5-1 to TRBJ1-2, with 8 bases identical to TRBD1. V lost 0 bases and J lost 4; bases outside the gene matches: 5. This CDR3 region has 15 residues. Per germline, CDR1 SGHRS and CDR2 YFSETQ. The CDR3 region has the DNA TGCGCCAGCAGCTTGGGGACAGGGAGTGGCTATGGCTACACCTTC. Translated, it gives CASSLGTGSGYGYTF.

This CDR3 is CASSPPTGELFF. Here the CDR3 DNA reads TGCGCCAGCAGCCCGCCAACCGGGGAGCTGTTTTTT. J is TRBJ2-2 and V is TRBV10-1; D is unclear. This CDR3 has 12 amino acids. V was pared by 6 bases and J by 5 bases, with 7 bases between. Germline V lookup: CDR1 WNHNN, CDR2 SYGVQD (reference sequence).

The rearrangement links TRBV28 to TRBJ1-5; TRBD1 agrees at 8 bases. This CDR3 region has 15 residues. V lost 5 bases, J lost 4 bases, and 7 bases stayed unmatched. Germline V gene data show CDR1 as MDHEN and CDR2 as SYDVKM. The CDR3 DNA follows: TGTGCCAGCAGTCCCTCCCAGGGGGCGAATCAGCCCCAGCATTTT. Its translation: CASSPSQGANQPQHF.

J is TRBJ1-2 and V is TRBV6-1; TRBD1 matches at 7 bases. The germline V gene encodes CDR1 MNHNS and CDR2 SASEGT. The CDR3 has 14 amino acids. J lost 7 bases, V lost 8 bases, and 13 bases had no gene match. CDR3 DNA: TGTGCCAGCGGGAGACCCGGGACAGTGGGTGGCTACACCTTC. This sequence encodes CASGRPGTVGGYTF.

The chain has TRBV4-1 and TRBJ1-2, with D perhaps matching TRBD1 (5 bases). Trimming took off 2 bases at V and 3 bases at J, with 10 bases between the two ends. Per the germline V gene, CDR1 is MGHRA and CDR2 is YSYEKL. The CDR3 length is 14 residues. CDR3 sequence (DNA): TGCGCCAGCAGCCAACTCCCCAGGGACTATGGCTACACCTTC. It yields the protein CASSQLPRDYGYTF.

About this clone itself: Relative to the germline gene, one junction end is altered; a read error may explain this. This chain links TRBV18 with TRBJ2-1; the D gene is possibly TRBD1 (6 bases). This CDR3 is built from 15 residues. CDR1 is KGHSH and CDR2 is LQKENI in the germline V gene. CDR3 DNA: TGTGCCAGCTCTCCACCAGGGGTTTGGGGAAATGAGCAGTTCTTC. Its translation: CASSPPGVWGNEQFF.

This sequence joins TRBV6-1 and TRBJ2-3; no clear D. V lost 1 base and J 4 bases, leaving 15 bases between the germline ends. CDR1 is MNHNS, CDR2 SASEGT, per germline. The CDR3 has 16 residues. For the CDR3, the DNA is TGTGCCAGCAGTGAAGGGACCTTTTCCAGCTCAGATACGCAGTATTTT. Translating gives CASSEGTFSSSDTQYF.

In its sample, this clone was seen a few times. This chain joins TRBV5-4 and TRBJ1-4, with 8 bases identical to TRBD1. The trim removed 5 bases at V and 10 bases at J, leaving 10 bases unmatched. Germline lookup yields CDR1 SGHNT and CDR2 YYREEE (reference sequence). The CDR3 has 14 amino acids. In DNA form, the CDR3 reads TGTGCCAGCAGGAATTGGGACAGGAGAGGAAAACTGTTTTTT. It codes for CASRNWDRRGKLFF.

This chain joins TRBV19 and TRBJ2-7; D is unresolved. V lost 3 bases to trimming and J lost 4 bases, with 13 bases between them. The CDR3 consists of 14 residues. Germline V gene lookup returns CDR1 LNHDA and CDR2 SQIVND (reference sequence). The CDR3, as DNA: TGTGCCAGTAGTATTGCATTATTGGGATACGAGCAGTACTTC. Translation: CASSIALLGYEQYF.

The CDR3 DNA sequence: TGTGCCAGCAGCTCGGGACCAGAAGCTTTCTTT. It codes for CASSSGPEAFF. V usage is TRBV7-9 and J usage is TRBJ1-1; TRBD1 is a possible D gene (5 bases). V lost 4 bases, J lost 8 bases, and 8 bases lay in between. This CDR3 is built from 11 residues. The germline gives CDR1 SEHNR, CDR2 FQNEAQ (reference sequence).

The chain combines TRBV9 with TRBJ2-2, with TRBD2 matching over 14 bases. CDR1 SGDLS and CDR2 YYNGEE come from the germline V gene. CDR3 size: 16 residues. V lost 4 bases to trimming and J lost 5 bases; unmatched junction nucleotides: 4. Here the CDR3 reads CASSKTSGRETGELFF. The DNA for the CDR3 is TGTGCCAGCAGCAAGACTAGCGGGAGGGAAACCGGGGAGCTGTTTTTT.

V usage is TRBV25-1 and J usage is TRBJ1-1, with D hard to call. This CDR3 has 11 residues. Germline V gene lookup returns CDR1 MGHDK and CDR2 SYGVNS. Trimming took off 0 bases at V and 8 bases at J, with 4 bases between the two ends. This chain's CDR3 is CASSEYKEAFF. For the CDR3, the DNA is TGTGCCAGCAGTGAATATAAAGAAGCTTTCTTT.

The V gene is TRBV28, the J gene TRBJ1-5; 10 nucleotides match TRBD1. This CDR3 region has 16 residues. With 1 base clipped from V and 2 bases from J, the junction kept 2 bases outside the gene matches. The germline CDR1 and CDR2 sequences are MDHEN and SYDVKM. This CDR3 reads CASSLYGTGGNQPQHF. CDR3 DNA sequence: TGTGCCAGCAGTTTATACGGGACAGGGGGCAATCAGCCCCAGCATTTT.

By share of the sample, this clone is medium-sized. This sequence joins TRBV11-3 and TRBJ2-2, with D possibly matching TRBD2 (6 bases). V gave up 5 bases and J gave up 4 bases, with 8 bases separating them. Germline CDR1 reads SGHNT; CDR2 reads YENEEA. The CDR3 contains 13 residues. CDR3 protein: CASSLASTGELFF. The CDR3 DNA is TGTGCCAGCAGCCTAGCGAGCACCGGGGAGCTGTTTTTT.

V usage is TRBV27 and J usage is TRBJ2-1; possible D gene TRBD1, 5 bases. The germline CDR1 and CDR2 sequences are MNHEY and SMNVEV (reference sequence). The V and J ends lost 8 bases and 8 bases respectively, with 19 bases between them. This CDR3 has 14 residues. In DNA, the CDR3 is TGTGCCAGCGGGCGAAGGGGCGGTGACGATGAGCAGTTCTTC. Protein sequence: CASGRRGGDDEQFF.

J is TRBJ1-1 and V is TRBV6-5, with a weak D call TRBD1 (6 bases). V lost 6 bases to trimming and J lost 3 bases, with 11 bases between them. CDR1 and CDR2 from the germline V gene are MNHEY and SVGAGI. This CDR3 has 13 residues. CDR3 sequence: CASRPGEYTEAFF. As DNA, the CDR3 is TGTGCCAGCAGGCCAGGGGAGTACACTGAAGCTTTCTTT.

The chain has TRBV30 and TRBJ2-1; the match to TRBD2 covers 15 bases. CDR1 is GTSNPN and CDR2 is SVGIG in the germline V gene (reference sequence). V trimming: 0 bases; J trimming: 11 bases; junction bases outside the gene matches: 5. This CDR3 is built from 15 residues. Here the CDR3 DNA reads TGTGCCTGGAGTGTACCGGGACTAGCGGGGGGAAAGCAGTTCTTC. Protein product: CAWSVPGLAGGKQFF.

The chain joins TRBV7-9 to TRBJ1-2; D possibly corresponds to TRBD1 (5 bases). The length of the CDR3 is 13 residues. Trimming took off 3 bases at V and 2 bases at J, with 7 bases between the two ends. Germline CDR1 and CDR2: SEHNR and FQNEAQ (reference sequence). The chain's CDR3 is CASSLGPNYGYTF. The CDR3 DNA reads as TGTGCCAGCAGCTTGGGACCAAACTATGGCTACACCTTC. Full variable domain (missing parts from reference TRBV7-9 and TRBJ1-2): DTGVSQNPRHKITKRGQNVTFRCDPISEHNRLYWYRQTLGQGPEFLTYFQNEAQLEKSRLLSDRFSAERPKGSFSTLEIQRTEQGDSAMYLCASSLGPNYGYTFGSGTRLTVV.